Following are 3 T cell receptor beta chains from one sample sequenced in a study of siplizumab effects on memory and regulatory T cells. Repertoires were generated with immunoSEQ multiplex PCR, while TCRdb's copy carries only in-frame clones and drops some. The table shows about 99,000 clones, with 85% to 95% occurring only once. The sample was Tregs sorted from blood. The receptors stem from a human donor in good health.

This chain uses TRBV18 with TRBJ1-1; no clear D gene. This CDR3 comprises 14 residues. Trimming stripped 3 bases from V and 2 bases from J, with 10 bases between. Germline assignment: CDR1 KGHSH and CDR2 LQKENI. In nucleotides, the CDR3 is TGTGCCAGCTCACCTATCCGGTCAAACACTGAAGCTTTCTTT. It codes for CASSPIRSNTEAFF.

The CDR3 sequence: CASSTGQIGEGEQFF. CDR3 bases: TGCGCCAGCAGCACGGGACAGATAGGGGAGGGTGAGCAGTTCTTC. The chain has TRBV5-1 and TRBJ2-1; D tentatively fits TRBD1 or TRBD2 (7 bases each). In germline, CDR1 is SGHRS, CDR2 YFSETQ. The CDR3 covers 15 residues. V was cut by 4 bases and J by 9 bases, with 20 bases left in between.

The chain couples TRBV11-3 to TRBJ2-1; TRBD2 matches 8 bases. Germline V gives CDR1 SGHNT, CDR2 YENEEA. The CDR3 is made up of 13 amino acids. Unmatched junction bases numbered 1, after V lost 7 bases and J lost 2 bases. Here the CDR3 reads CASTGGPYNEQFF. The CDR3 region has the DNA TGTGCCAGCACGGGAGGGCCCTACAATGAGCAGTTCTTC.